The source of this TCR beta chain is a study of blood T cell repertoires in COVID-19. Among Cohort 3 donors, those recovered had two negative PCRs, clearance, or symptom resolution. Clones were sequenced by immunoSEQ multiplex PCR, and TCRdb holds only the in-frame ones, with some missing. The table has some 200,000 clones, 89% seen once; the top ten hold about 8.8%. CDR1 is SEHNR and CDR2 is FQNEAQ in the germline V gene (reference sequence). V dropped 5 bases and J dropped 12 bases, with 20 bases sitting between them. The CDR3 is 14 amino acids. This clone has a handful of counts. This clonotype was obtained from a woman under 30 who had recovered from COVID-19. Sequenced: PBMCs or T cells enriched from blood (not recorded which). The rearrangement uses TRBV7-9 and TRBJ2-1; tentative D call: TRBD2 (6 bases). Here the CDR3 DNA reads TGTGCCAGCAGCATACCCGGGGGACCCACCACGCAGTTCTTC. This codes for CASSIPGGPTTQFF.